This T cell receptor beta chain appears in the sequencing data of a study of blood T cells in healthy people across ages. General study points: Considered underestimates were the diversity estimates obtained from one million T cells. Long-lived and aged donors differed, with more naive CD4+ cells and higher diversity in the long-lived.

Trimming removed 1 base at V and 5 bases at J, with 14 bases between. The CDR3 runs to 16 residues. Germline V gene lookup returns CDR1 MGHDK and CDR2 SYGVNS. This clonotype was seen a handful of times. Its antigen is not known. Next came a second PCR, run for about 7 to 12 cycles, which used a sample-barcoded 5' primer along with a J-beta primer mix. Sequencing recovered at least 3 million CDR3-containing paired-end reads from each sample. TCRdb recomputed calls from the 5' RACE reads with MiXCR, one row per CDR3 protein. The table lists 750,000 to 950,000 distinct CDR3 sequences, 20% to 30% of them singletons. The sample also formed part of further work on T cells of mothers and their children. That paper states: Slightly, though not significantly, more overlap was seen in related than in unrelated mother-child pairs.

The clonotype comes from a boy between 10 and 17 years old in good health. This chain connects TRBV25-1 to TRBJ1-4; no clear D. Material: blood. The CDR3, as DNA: TGTGCCAGCAGTGAATCTTCTGGCTCCTTCAATGAAAAACTGTTTTTT. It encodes CASSESSGSFNEKLFF. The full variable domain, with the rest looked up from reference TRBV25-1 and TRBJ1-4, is EADIYQTPRYLVIGTGKKITLECSQTMGHDKMYWYQQDPGMELHLIHYSYGVNSTEKGDLSSESTVSRIRTEHFPLTLESARPSHTSQYLCASSESSGSFNEKLFFGSGTQLSVL.